This record covers a single T cell receptor beta chain. Antigen: not known. This record comes from a study of cytomegalovirus exposure and HLA in healthy donors. On the study more broadly: Unique TCRs numbering around 85 million, obtained from HLA-typed donors, made up an early data release.

The PCR made use of 60 Vbeta and 13 Jbeta primers. Generated by immunoSEQ multiplex PCR, the TCRdb table keeps only in-frame clones and is missing some. In the table there are around 99,000 clones, 73% of which are singletons. Points from the study as a whole: Clonal expansion was found to be greater in HLA-associated TCR beta chains than in equally common others in a later analysis.

From germline, CDR1 is SEHNR and CDR2 FQNEAQ (reference sequence). V lost 1 base and J 1 base, leaving 8 bases between the germline ends. This CDR3 comprises 14 residues. This receptor was taken from a man aged 40-49 years in good health and CMV-seronegative. The chain links TRBV7-9 to TRBJ2-7, with D tentatively TRBD1 (5 bases). Sequencing was done on a sample of PBMCs. In DNA form, the CDR3 reads TGTGCCAGCAGCTTAGAACACAGGTCCTACGAGCAGTACTTC. Protein sequence: CASSLEHRSYEQYF.